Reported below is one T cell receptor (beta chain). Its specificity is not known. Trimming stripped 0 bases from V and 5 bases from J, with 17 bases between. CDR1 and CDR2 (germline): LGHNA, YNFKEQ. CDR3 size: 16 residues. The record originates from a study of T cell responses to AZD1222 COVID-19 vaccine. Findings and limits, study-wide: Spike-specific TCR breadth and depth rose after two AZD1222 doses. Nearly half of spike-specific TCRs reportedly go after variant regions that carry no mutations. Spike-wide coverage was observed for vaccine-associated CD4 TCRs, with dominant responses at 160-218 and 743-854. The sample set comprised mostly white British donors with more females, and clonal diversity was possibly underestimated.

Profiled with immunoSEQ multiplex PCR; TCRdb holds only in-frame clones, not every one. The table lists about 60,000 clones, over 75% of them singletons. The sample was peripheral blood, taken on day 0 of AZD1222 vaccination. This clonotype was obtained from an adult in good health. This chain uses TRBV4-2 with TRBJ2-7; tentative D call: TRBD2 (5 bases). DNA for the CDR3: TGTGCCAGCAGCCAAGAAAGGACTGTCCCTTCCCACGAGCAGTACTTC. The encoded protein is CASSQERTVPSHEQYF.